One sample yielded the 3 T cell receptor beta chains listed below, sequenced in a study of blood T cells in healthy people across ages. Primed by a sample-barcoded 5' primer and a J-beta primer mix, a second PCR proceeded for roughly 6 to 12 cycles. TCRdb passed the 5' RACE reads through MiXCR, listing each CDR3 protein once. The repertoire holds about 800,000 distinct CDR3 sequences, 20% to 25% seen once, with 3% to 4% in the top ten. These data were also filed under a second study, of T cells of mothers and their children.

Sequencing input: blood. Receptors originate from a boy between 10 and 17 years old in good health.

This clonotype showed up just a few times. The chain is built from TRBV25-1 and TRBJ2-3; D is possibly TRBD2 (5 bases). The CDR3 runs 16 residues. Deletions cut 6 bases from V and 3 bases from J, with 19 bases between. Per germline, CDR1 MGHDK and CDR2 SYGVNS. CDR3 region: CASSRKQAEPTDTQYF. The CDR3, as DNA: TGTGCCAGCAGCCGAAAACAAGCGGAGCCTACAGATACGCAGTATTTT.

The table lists this clonotype with a few counts. The rearrangement links TRBV14 to TRBJ1-5, with D unclear. Germline CDR1 and CDR2: SGHDN and FVKESK. V dropped 1 base and J dropped 6 bases, with 10 bases sitting between them. CDR3 length: 14 residues. DNA for the CDR3: TGTGCCAGCAGCCAAGTGGGAGGAGGTCAGCCCCAGCATTTT. Translating gives CASSQVGGGQPQHF.

Only a few counts were recorded for this clonotype. The chain couples TRBV29-1 to TRBJ2-6; D uncertain. V dropped 7 bases and J dropped 4 bases, with 14 bases sitting between them. This CDR3 region has 14 residues. Germline V CDR1 and CDR2: SQVTM, ANQGSEA. CDR3 sequence (DNA): TGCAGCGCCGCTGGCGGAGTAGGGGCCAACGTCCTGACTTTC. It codes for CSAAGGVGANVLTF.